A single sample is the source of the 10 T cell receptor beta chains below, sequenced in a study of T-cell memory formation after mild COVID-19. MiXCR, applied by TCRdb to the 5' RACE reads, yields one record per CDR3 protein. The repertoire includes some 250,000 distinct CDR3 sequences, about a sixth of them detected once, and more than 20% sits in the top ten. Sequenced input: PBMCs or a T cell subset sorted from them (not recorded which). The receptors originated from a young man who had mild COVID-19 (a few samples of this study predate the infection). Cell type and time point are not known.

This clonotype was seen at least ten times. The chain employs TRBV5-5 and TRBJ2-6; D perhaps matches TRBD2 (6 bases). Per the germline V gene, CDR1 is SGHKS and CDR2 is YYEKEE (reference sequence). The CDR3 contains 15 residues. Trimming shortened V by 4 bases and J by 0 bases, and 8 bases separated the two germline ends. The CDR3 DNA reads as TGTGCCAGCAGCCTCGGGGGCTCTGGGGCCAACGTCCTGACTTTC. This sequence encodes CASSLGGSGANVLTF.

V is TRBV12-3 or TRBV12-4 and J is TRBJ1-1; D remains ambiguous. V dropped 5 bases and J dropped 0 bases, with 10 bases sitting between them. The CDR3 consists of 14 residues. DNA of the CDR3: TGTGCCAGCAGTCGTACAGAGTTGAACACTGAAGCTTTCTTT. Its protein is CASSRTELNTEAFF.

The chain recombines TRBV18 with TRBJ1-2; 12 bases map to TRBD1. CDR1 and CDR2 (germline): KGHSH, LQKENI. With 3 bases clipped from V and 1 base from J, the junction kept 3 bases outside the gene matches. The CDR3 runs to 16 residues. As DNA, the CDR3 is TGTGCCAGCTCACCCGGGACAGGGGGCTTTAACTATGGCTACACCTTC. This codes for CASSPGTGGFNYGYTF. Complete variable domain (other parts from reference TRBV18 and TRBJ1-2): NAGVMQNPRHLVRRRGQEARLRCSPMKGHSHVYWYRQLPEEGLKFMVYLQKENIIDESGMPKERFSAEFPKEGPSILRIQQVVRGDSAAYFCASSPGTGGFNYGYTFGSGTRLTVV.

The table lists this clonotype with a few counts. The chain recombines TRBV10-3 with TRBJ2-1; either TRBD1 or TRBD2 may supply D (5 bases each). The germline CDR1 and CDR2 sequences are ENHRY and SYGVKD. The CDR3 has 14 residues. V gave up 0 bases and J gave up 8 bases, with 11 bases separating them. The CDR3 nucleotides read TGTGCCATCAGTGAGTCCGGCAGGGAGTATGAGCAGTTCTTC. Its translation: CAISESGREYEQFF.

The V call is TRBV20-1, the J call TRBJ1-2; D may be TRBD1 (5 bases). V was shortened by 0 bases and J by 6 bases, with 11 bases between the two germline ends. The CDR3 runs to 13 residues. Germline CDR1 is DFQATT and CDR2 is SNEGSKA (reference sequence). CDR3 region: CSARDLGVNGYTF. CDR3 bases: TGCAGTGCTAGAGATCTAGGGGTTAATGGCTACACCTTC.

This clonotype was detected a few times. The chain joins TRBV28 to TRBJ2-5; D is perhaps TRBD1 or TRBD2 (5 bases each). Trimming cost V 6 bases and J 7 bases, with 15 bases left between them. This CDR3 spans 13 amino acids. Germline-derived CDR1 and CDR2 are MDHEN and SYDVKM. CDR3 sequence: CASRRDAAGTQYF. The CDR3 coding sequence is TGTGCCAGCAGGAGGGACGCCGCCGGGACCCAGTACTTC.

At least ten counts were recorded for this clonotype. This rearrangement joins TRBV4-1 to TRBJ2-3, with D unresolved. The V and J ends lost 0 bases and 2 bases respectively, with 12 bases between them. This CDR3 spans 16 amino acids. Germline V gene sequence: CDR1 MGHRA, CDR2 YSYEKL. CDR3 in amino acids: CASSQESVPSTDTQYF. The CDR3 DNA follows: TGCGCCAGCAGCCAAGAAAGCGTCCCATCCACAGATACGCAGTATTTT.

This clonotype was counted a few times. CDR3 residues: CASSLQGAHTGELFF. Here the CDR3 DNA reads TGTGCCAGCAGCTTACAGGGGGCGCACACCGGGGAGCTGTTTTTT. The chain combines TRBV7-2 with TRBJ2-2, with 8 bases fitting TRBD1. V shed 2 bases, J shed 3 bases, and the junction held 2 bases outside the gene matches. Germline lookup yields CDR1 SGHTA and CDR2 FQGNSA. The CDR3 extends over 15 amino acids.

V and J are TRBV19 and TRBJ1-2; 8 bases line up with TRBD1. From germline, CDR1 is LNHDA and CDR2 SQIVND (reference sequence). CDR3 size: 13 residues. V shed 7 bases and J 6 bases; nucleotides not matched to a gene: 7. DNA for the CDR3: TGTGCCAGTACGGACAGGGAAAGTGATGGCTACACCTTC. Protein sequence: CASTDRESDGYTF.

This clonotype was seen a few times. CDR3 sequence reads: CASSGRGRAEAFF. The CDR3, as DNA: TGTGCCAGCTCAGGTAGGGGAAGGGCTGAAGCTTTCTTT. V is TRBV18 and J is TRBJ1-1; D is perhaps TRBD1 (5 bases). CDR1 is KGHSH, CDR2 LQKENI, per germline. V gave up 5 bases and J gave up 6 bases, with 13 bases separating them. This CDR3 has 13 amino acids. Full variable domain (remainder filled in from reference TRBV18 and TRBJ1-1): NAGVMQNPRHLVRRRGQEARLRCSPMKGHSHVYWYRQLPEEGLKFMVYLQKENIIDESGMPKERFSAEFPKEGPSILRIQQVVRGDSAAYFCASSGRGRAEAFFGQGTRLTVV.